The sequence of this T cell receptor (beta chain) was determined in a study of cytomegalovirus exposure and HLA in healthy donors. General study findings and limits: Researchers reported that a few CMV-associated chains were confirmed in vitro as CMV antigen-specific.

This clone was seen many times. The antigen remains unidentified. The donors formed part of the approximately 120-subject validation cohort, distinct from the roughly 600-subject first cohort. The protocol was immunoSEQ multiplex PCR, while the TCRdb copy is restricted to in-frame clones and leaves out a portion. This table has around 300,000 clones, about 86% appearing once. The sequence was collected from a woman between 18 and 30 years old in good health and CMV-seronegative. The sequenced sample consisted of PBMCs.

The CDR3 DNA reads as TGTGCCAGCAGTGAGAAGGGAGAAGGTGGAGAGACCCAGTACTTC. Its protein product is CASSEKGEGGETQYF. The rearrangement links TRBV6-4 to TRBJ2-5; TRBD2 is a possible D gene (5 bases). The CDR3 runs 15 residues. V lost 3 bases and J lost 4, with 15 bases in between. The germline CDR1 and CDR2 sequences are MRHNA and SNTAGT.